These 2 T cell receptor beta chains came from one sample sequenced in a study of OX40 agonist ivuxolimab in advanced cancers. Libraries were prepared by immunoSEQ multiplex PCR; TCRdb keeps only in-frame clonotypes and omits some of them. The sample lists 20,000 to 25,000 clones, roughly 80% seen once, with around 59% in the top ten. The sequencing here drew on CD4+ or CD8+ T cells sorted from blood, taken in a trial of the OX40 agonist ivuxolimab. All receptors come from an adult with an advanced solid tumor such as melanoma, head and neck, liver or kidney cancer.

This clone occurred a few times. V is TRBV5-4 and J is TRBJ2-1; maybe TRBD2 (6 bases). Germline V CDR1 and CDR2: SGHNT, YYREEE (reference sequence). The CDR3 loop spans 16 amino acids. The V end was cut by 0 bases, the J end by 0 bases, with 10 bases between. The CDR3 nucleotides read TGTGCCAGCAGCTTGGATGTGACTAGCTCCTACAATGAGCAGTTCTTC. Protein sequence: CASSLDVTSSYNEQFF.

J is TRBJ1-1 and V is TRBV28; D perhaps matches TRBD1 (5 bases). Germline values: CDR1 MDHEN, CDR2 SYDVKM. V was shortened by 6 bases and J by 5 bases, with 16 bases between the two germline ends. The CDR3 is made up of 14 amino acids. CDR3 sequence: CASSPPGTGTEAFF. The CDR3 region has the DNA TGTGCCAGCAGCCCCCCAGGGACGGGAACTGAAGCTTTCTTT.